This TCR beta chain comes out of a study of long-term antiretroviral therapy in people with HIV. Study-wide results and caveats: Post-ART diversity increased but stayed below transplant donor controls. Dominance of pre-ART expanded clones persisted, fluctuating and often declining after ART.

As for this clone: Its antigen is not identified.

They ran version v3.0 of the immunoSEQ assay at survey level. Sequencing was intended to reach about 35,000-50,000 T-cell genomes per sample. Here immunoSEQ multiplex PCR was the method, and the copy in TCRdb shows in-frame clones only, minus some. Here the sample spans roughly 29,000 clones, around 96% being singletons. This clonotype was obtained from a man aged 30 to 45 with HIV. This sample comprised unsorted PBMCs, obtained 5.3 years after starting antiretroviral therapy.

The CDR3 is CASTEGSEAFF. The CDR3 DNA follows: TGTGCCAGCACGGAGGGGTCTGAAGCTTTCTTT. The V call is TRBV2, the J call TRBJ1-1, with D possibly matching TRBD1 (5 bases). This CDR3 contains 11 residues. Germline V CDR1 and CDR2: SNHLY, FYNNEI. The V end lost 7 bases, the J end lost 6 bases, and 9 bases lay between the germline ends.